Given below is one T cell receptor beta chain in context. Its matching antigen is unknown. The sample comes from a study of cytomegalovirus exposure and HLA in healthy donors. Broader study findings: Exclusion as indistinguishable affected some V segments, including TRBV6-2 and TRBV6-3. Later work showed greater clonal expansion in HLA-associated TCR beta chains than in equally common others. Specificity of three CMV-associated chains for CMV antigens was verified in vitro.

Primers: 60 Vbeta forward and 13 Jbeta reverse. Clones were sequenced by immunoSEQ multiplex PCR, and TCRdb holds only the in-frame ones, with some missing. The sample has some 170,000 clones, around 82% seen once; the top ten hold about 10%. Germline assignment: CDR1 MNHEY and CDR2 SVGAGI. V was clipped by 5 bases and J by 2 bases, with 15 bases between them. The CDR3 consists of 15 residues. V usage is TRBV6-5 and J usage is TRBJ1-2; D is unresolved. The TCR comes from a man between 50 and 59 years old in good health and CMV-seropositive. The specimen sequenced was PBMCs. The CDR3: CASSLYPSGNYGYTF. The DNA for the CDR3 is TGTGCCAGCAGTCTTTACCCATCCGGGAACTATGGCTACACCTTC.